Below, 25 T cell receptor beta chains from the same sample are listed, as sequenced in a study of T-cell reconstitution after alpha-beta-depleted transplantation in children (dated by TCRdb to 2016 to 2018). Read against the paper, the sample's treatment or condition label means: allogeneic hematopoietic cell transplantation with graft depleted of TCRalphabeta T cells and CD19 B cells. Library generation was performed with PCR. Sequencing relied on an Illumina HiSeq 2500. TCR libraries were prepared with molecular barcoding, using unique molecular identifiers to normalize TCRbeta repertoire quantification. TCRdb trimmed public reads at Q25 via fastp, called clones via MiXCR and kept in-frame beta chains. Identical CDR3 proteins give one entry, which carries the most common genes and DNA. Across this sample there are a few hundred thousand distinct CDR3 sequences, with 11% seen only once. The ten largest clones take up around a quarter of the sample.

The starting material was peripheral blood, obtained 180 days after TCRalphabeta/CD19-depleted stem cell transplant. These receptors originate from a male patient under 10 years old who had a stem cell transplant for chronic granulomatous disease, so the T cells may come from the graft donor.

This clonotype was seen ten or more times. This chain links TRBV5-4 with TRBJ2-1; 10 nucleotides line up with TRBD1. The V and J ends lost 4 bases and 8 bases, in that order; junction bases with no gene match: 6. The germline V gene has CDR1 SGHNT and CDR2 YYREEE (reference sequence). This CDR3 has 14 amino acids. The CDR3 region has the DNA TGTGCCAGCAGCGCCCGGGACAGGGGCCATGAGCAGTTCTTC. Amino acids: CASSARDRGHEQFF. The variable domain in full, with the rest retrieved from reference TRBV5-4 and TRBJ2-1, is ETGVTQSPTHLIKTRGQQVTLRCSSQSGHNTVSWYQQALGQGPQFIFQYYREEENGRGNFPPRFSGLQFPNYSSELNVNALELDDSALYLCASSARDRGHEQFFGPGTRLTVL.

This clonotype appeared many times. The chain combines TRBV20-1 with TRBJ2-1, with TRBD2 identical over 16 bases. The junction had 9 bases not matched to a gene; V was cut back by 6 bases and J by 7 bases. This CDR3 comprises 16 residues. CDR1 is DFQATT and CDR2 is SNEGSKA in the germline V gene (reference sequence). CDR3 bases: TGCAGTGCCCGGGGACTAGCGGGAGGGCCGGGGAATGAGCAGTTCTTC. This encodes CSARGLAGGPGNEQFF.

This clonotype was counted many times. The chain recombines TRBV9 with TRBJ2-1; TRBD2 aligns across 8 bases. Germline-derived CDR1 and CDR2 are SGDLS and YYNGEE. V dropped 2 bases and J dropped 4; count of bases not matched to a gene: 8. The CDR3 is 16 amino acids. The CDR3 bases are TGTGCCAGCAGCGTGGTGGCAGGCGGGAGGTACAATGAGCAGTTCTTC. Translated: CASSVVAGGRYNEQFF. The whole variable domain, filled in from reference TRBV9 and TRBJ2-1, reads DSGVTQTPKHLITATGQRVTLRCSPRSGDLSVYWYQQSLDQGLQFLIQYYNGEERAKGNILERFSAQQFPDLHSELNLSSLELGDSALYFCASSVVAGGRYNEQFFGPGTRLTVL.

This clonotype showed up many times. CDR3 loop: CASTQDTEAFF. CDR3 sequence (DNA): TGTGCCAGCACCCAAGACACTGAAGCTTTCTTT. The chain carries TRBV12-3 or TRBV12-4 and TRBJ1-1; D is uncertain. The CDR3 runs 11 residues. V was shortened by 7 bases and J by 3 bases, with 6 bases between the two germline ends.

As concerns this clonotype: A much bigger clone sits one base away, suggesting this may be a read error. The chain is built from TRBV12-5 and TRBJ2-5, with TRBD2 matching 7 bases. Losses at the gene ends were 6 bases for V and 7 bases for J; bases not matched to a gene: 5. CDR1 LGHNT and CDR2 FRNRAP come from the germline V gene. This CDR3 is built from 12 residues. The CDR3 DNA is TGTGCTAGTGGCTGGGACTATGTGACCCAGTACTTC. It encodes CASGWDYVTQYF.

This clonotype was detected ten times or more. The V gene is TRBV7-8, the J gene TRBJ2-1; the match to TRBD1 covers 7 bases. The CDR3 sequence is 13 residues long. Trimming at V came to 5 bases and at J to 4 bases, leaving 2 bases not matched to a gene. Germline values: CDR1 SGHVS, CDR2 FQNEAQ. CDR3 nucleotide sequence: TGTGCCAGCAGCAAACAGGGGTACAATGAGCAGTTCTTC. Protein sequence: CASSKQGYNEQFF.

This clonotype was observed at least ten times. The CDR3 sequence is CAISELEAGKRIPSYEQYF. The CDR3 DNA reads as TGTGCCATCAGTGAGCTAGAGGCAGGGAAACGAATCCCCTCCTACGAGCAGTACTTC. The rearrangement uses TRBV10-3 and TRBJ2-7, with D possibly matching TRBD1 (5 bases). Trimming left V 2 bases short and J 0 bases short, with 23 bases between. The CDR3 covers 19 residues. Germline-derived CDR1 and CDR2 are ENHRY and SYGVKD.

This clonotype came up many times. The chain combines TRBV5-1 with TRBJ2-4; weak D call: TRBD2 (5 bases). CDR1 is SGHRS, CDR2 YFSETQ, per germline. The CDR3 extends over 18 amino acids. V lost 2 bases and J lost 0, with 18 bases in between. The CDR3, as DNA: TGCGCCAGCAGCTTACTCTCCCAGACCCGGGGAGCCAAAAACATTCAGTACTTC. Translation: CASSLLSQTRGAKNIQYF.

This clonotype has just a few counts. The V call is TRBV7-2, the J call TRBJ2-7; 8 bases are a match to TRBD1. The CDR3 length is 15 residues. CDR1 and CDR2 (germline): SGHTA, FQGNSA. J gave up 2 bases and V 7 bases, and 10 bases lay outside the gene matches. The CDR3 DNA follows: TGTGCCAGCAACAAACCGGGACAGGACACCTACGAGCAGTACTTC. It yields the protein CASNKPGQDTYEQYF.

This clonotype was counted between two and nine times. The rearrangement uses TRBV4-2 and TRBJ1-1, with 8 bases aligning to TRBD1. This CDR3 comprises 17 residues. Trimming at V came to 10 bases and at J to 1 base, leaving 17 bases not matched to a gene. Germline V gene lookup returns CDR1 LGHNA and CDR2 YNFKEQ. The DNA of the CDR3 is TGTGCCATGGGCCGGACGTTGACAGGGGCCTCGAACACTGAAGCTTTCTTT. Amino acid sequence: CAMGRTLTGASNTEAFF.

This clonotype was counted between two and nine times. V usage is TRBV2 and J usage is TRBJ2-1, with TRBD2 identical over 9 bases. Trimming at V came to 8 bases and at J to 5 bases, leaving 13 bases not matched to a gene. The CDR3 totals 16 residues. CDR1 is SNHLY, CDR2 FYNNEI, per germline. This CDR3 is CASEDFRTSDNNEQFF. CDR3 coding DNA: TGTGCCAGCGAGGATTTTCGGACTAGCGATAACAATGAGCAGTTCTTC.

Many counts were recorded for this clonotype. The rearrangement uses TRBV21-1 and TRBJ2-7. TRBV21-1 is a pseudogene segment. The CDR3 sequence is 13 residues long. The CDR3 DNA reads TGTGCCAGCAGCAACTTGGCGGTCTACGAGCAGTACTTC. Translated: CASSNLAVYEQYF.

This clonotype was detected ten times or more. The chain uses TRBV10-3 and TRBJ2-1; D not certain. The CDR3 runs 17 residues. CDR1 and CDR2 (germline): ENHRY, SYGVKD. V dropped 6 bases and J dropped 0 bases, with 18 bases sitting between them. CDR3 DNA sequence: TGTGCCATCAGCCGGAACTGGTACCATAGCTCCTACAATGAGCAGTTCTTC. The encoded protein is CAISRNWYHSSYNEQFF.

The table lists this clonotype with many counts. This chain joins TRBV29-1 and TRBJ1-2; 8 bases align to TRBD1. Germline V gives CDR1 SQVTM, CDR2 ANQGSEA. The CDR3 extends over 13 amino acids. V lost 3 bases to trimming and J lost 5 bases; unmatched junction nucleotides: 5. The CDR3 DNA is TGCAGCGTTGACTCAGGGGGCCGGTATGGCTACACCTTC. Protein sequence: CSVDSGGRYGYTF.

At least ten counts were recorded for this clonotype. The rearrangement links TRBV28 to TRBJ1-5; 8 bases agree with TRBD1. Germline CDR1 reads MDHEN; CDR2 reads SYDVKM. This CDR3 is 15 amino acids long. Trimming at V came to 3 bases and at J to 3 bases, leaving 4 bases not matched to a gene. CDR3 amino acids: CASSFRDRHNQPQHF. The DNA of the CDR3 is TGTGCCAGCAGTTTCCGGGACAGGCACAATCAGCCCCAGCATTTT. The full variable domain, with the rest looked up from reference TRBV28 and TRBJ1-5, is DVKVTQSSRYLVKRTGEKVFLECVQDMDHENMFWYRQDPGLGLRLIYFSYDVKMKEKGDIPEGYSVSREKKERFSLILESASTNQTSMYLCASSFRDRHNQPQHFGDGTRLSIL.

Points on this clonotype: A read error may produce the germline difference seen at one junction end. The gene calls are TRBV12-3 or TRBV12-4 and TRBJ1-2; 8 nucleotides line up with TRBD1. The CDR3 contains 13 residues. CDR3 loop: CASSLPRGHGDTF. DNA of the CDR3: TGTGCCAGCAGTTTACCCAGGGGGCATGGCGACACCTTC.

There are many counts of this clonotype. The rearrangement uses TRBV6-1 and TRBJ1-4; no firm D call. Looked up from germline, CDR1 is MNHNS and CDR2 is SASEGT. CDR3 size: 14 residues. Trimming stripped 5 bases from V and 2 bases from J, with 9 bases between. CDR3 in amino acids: CASSRRETNEKLFF. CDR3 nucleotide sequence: TGTGCCAGCAGTCGGAGGGAGACTAATGAAAAACTGTTTTTT.

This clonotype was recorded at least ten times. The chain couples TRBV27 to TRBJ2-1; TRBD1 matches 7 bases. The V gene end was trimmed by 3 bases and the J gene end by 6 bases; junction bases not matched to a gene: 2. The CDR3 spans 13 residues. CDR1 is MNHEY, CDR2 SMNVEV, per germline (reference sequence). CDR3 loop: CASSFGQVNEQFF. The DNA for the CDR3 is TGTGCCAGCAGTTTCGGACAGGTCAATGAGCAGTTCTTC.

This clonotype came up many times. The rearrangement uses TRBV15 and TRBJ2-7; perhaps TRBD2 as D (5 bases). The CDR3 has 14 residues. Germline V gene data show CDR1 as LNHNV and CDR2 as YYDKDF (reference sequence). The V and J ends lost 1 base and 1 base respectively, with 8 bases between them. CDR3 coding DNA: TGTGCCACCAGCAGAGGGGAGAGATCCTACGAGCAGTACTTC. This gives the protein CATSRGERSYEQYF.

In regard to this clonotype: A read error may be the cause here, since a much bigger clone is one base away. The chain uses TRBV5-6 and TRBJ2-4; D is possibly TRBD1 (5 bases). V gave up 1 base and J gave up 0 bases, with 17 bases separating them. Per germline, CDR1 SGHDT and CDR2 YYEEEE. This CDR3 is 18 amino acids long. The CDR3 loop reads CASSLLGRPDLAKNIQYF. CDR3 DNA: TGTGCCAGCAGCTTGTTGGGGCGGCCCGACTTAGCCAAAAACATTCAGTACTTC.

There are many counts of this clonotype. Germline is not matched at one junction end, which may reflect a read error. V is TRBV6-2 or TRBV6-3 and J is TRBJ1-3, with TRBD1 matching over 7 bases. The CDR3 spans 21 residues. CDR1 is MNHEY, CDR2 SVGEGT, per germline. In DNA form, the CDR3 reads TGTGCCAGCAGCATTCAAGGGGACAGTCTCTATCCCGCACTTTCGACCCTTCCGACCATTTTT. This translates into CASSIQGDSLYPALSTLPTIF.

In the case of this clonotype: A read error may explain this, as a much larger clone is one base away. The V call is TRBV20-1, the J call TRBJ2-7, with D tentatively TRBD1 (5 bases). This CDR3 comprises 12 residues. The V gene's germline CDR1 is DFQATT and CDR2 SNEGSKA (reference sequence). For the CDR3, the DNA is TGCAGTGCCCGGCAGGGCTCCTACGACCAGTACTTC. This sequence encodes CSARQGSYDQYF.

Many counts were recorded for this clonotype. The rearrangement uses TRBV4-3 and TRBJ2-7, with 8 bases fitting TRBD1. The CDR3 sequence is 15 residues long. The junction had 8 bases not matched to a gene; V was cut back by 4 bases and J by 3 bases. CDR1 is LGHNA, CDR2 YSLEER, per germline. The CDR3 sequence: CASSRHRDRFYEQYF. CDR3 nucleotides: TGCGCCAGCAGCCGCCACCGGGACAGGTTCTACGAGCAGTACTTC.

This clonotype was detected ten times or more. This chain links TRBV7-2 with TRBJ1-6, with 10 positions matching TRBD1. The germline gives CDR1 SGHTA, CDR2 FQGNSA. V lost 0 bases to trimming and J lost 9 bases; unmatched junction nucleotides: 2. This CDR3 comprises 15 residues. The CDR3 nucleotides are TGTGCCAGCAGCTTAGCTGGGACAGGGGCTTCACCCCTCCACTTT. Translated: CASSLAGTGASPLHF.

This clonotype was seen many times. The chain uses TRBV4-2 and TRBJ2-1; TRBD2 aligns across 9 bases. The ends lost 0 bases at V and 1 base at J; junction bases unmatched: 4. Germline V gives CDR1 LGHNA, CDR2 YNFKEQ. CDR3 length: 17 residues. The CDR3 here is CASSQDAGGRSYNEQFF. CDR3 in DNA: TGTGCCAGCAGCCAAGACGCGGGAGGGAGATCCTACAATGAGCAGTTCTTC.